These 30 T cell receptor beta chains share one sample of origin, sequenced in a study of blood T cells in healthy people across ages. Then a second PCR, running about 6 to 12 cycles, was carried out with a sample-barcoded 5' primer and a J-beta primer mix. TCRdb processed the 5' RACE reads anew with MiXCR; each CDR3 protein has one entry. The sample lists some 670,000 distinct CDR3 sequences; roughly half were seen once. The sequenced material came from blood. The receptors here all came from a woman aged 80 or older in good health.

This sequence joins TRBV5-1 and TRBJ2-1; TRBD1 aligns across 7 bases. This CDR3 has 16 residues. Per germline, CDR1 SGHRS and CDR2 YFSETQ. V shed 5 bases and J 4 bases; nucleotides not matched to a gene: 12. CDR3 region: CASSLTAGTVYNEQFF. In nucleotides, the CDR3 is TGCGCCAGCAGTTTAACCGCCGGGACAGTTTACAATGAGCAGTTCTTC.

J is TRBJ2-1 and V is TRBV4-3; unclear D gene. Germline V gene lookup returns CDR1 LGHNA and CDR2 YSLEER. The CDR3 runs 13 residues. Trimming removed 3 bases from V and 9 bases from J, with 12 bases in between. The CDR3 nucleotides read TGCGCCAGCAGCCACCCTAGGTCGGGTGAGCAGTTCTTC. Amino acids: CASSHPRSGEQFF.

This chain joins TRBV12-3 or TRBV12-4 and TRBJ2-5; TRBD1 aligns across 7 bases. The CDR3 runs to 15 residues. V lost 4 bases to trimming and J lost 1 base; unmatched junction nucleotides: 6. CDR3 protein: CASSSGTDVQETQYF. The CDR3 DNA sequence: TGTGCCAGCAGTTCCGGGACAGACGTCCAAGAGACCCAGTACTTC.

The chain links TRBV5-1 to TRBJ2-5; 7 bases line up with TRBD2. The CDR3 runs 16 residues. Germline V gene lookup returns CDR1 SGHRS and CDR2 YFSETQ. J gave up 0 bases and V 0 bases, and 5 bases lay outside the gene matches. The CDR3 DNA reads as TGCGCCAGCAGCTTGGTATTTGCGGGAGACCAAGAGACCCAGTACTTC. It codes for CASSLVFAGDQETQYF.

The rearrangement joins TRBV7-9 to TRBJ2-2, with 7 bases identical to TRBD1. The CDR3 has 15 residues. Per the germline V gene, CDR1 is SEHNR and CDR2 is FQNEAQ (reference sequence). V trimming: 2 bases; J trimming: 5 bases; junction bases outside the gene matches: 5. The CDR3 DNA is TGTGCCAGCAGCTTACACAGGGGCGGGACCGGGGAGCTGTTTTTT. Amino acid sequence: CASSLHRGGTGELFF. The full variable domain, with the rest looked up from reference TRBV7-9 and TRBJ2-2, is DTGVSQNPRHKITKRGQNVTFRCDPISEHNRLYWYRQTLGQGPEFLTYFQNEAQLEKSRLLSDRFSAERPKGSFSTLEIQRTEQGDSAMYLCASSLHRGGTGELFFGEGSRLTVL.

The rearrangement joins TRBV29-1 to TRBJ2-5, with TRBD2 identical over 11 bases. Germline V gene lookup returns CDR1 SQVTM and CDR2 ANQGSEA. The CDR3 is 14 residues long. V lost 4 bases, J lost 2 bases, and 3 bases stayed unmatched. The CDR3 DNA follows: TGCAGCGTTGGAAGGACTAGCGGGCAAGAGACCCAGTACTTC. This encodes CSVGRTSGQETQYF. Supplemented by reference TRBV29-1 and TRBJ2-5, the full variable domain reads SAVISQKPSRDICQRGTSLTIQCQVDSQVTMMFWYRQQPGQSLTLIATANQGSEATYESGFVIDKFPISRPNLTFSTLTVSNMSPEDSSIYLCSVGRTSGQETQYFGPGTRLLVL.

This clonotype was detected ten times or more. The DNA for the CDR3 is TGCAGCGTGGCCCAACGCGGAGATACGCAGTATTTT. It is translated as CSVAQRGDTQYF. This rearrangement joins TRBV29-1 to TRBJ2-3; no definite D call. Trimming took off 6 bases at V and 5 bases at J, with 12 bases between the two ends. Germline CDR1 reads SQVTM; CDR2 reads ANQGSEA. This CDR3 spans 12 amino acids.

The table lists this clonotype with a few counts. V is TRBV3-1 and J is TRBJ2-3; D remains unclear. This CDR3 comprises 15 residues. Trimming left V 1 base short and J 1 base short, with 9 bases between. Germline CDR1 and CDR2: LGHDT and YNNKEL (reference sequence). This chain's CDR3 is CASSQVPGRTDTQYF. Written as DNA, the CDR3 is TGTGCCAGCAGCCAAGTACCGGGCCGCACAGATACGCAGTATTTT.

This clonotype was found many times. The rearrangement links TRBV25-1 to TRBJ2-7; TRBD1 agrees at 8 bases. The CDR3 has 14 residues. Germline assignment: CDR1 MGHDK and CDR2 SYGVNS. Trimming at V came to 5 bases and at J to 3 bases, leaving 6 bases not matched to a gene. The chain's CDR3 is CASSTSDRDYEQYF. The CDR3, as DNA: TGTGCCAGCAGTACCTCGGACAGGGACTACGAGCAGTACTTC.

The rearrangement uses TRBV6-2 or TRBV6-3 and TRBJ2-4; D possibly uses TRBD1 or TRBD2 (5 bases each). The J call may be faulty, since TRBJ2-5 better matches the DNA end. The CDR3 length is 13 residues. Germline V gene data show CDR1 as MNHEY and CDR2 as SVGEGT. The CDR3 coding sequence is TGTGCCAGCAGCTGGGACCCAAGGGAGACCCAGTACTTC. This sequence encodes CASSWDPRETQYF.

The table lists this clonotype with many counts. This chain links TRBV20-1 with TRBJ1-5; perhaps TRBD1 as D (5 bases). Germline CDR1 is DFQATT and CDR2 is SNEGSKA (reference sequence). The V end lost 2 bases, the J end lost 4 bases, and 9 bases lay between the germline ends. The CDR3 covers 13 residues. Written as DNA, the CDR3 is TGCAGTGCTAGATTCAGGGTGAATCAGCCCCAGCATTTT. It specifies CSARFRVNQPQHF.

CDR3: CASSGAESTEQFF. The CDR3 DNA sequence: TGTGCCAGCAGTGGAGCGGAGTCCACTGAGCAGTTCTTC. This chain joins TRBV12-3 or TRBV12-4 and TRBJ2-1; the D gene is possibly TRBD2 (5 bases). V was pared by 5 bases and J by 9 bases, with 14 bases between. The CDR3 consists of 13 residues.

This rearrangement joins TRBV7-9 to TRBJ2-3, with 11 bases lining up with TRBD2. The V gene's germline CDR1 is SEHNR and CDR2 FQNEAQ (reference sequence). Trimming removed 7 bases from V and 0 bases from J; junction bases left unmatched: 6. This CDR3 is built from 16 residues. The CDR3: CASTQRLAGSTDTQYF. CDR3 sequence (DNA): TGTGCCAGCACCCAGAGACTAGCGGGGAGCACAGATACGCAGTATTTT.

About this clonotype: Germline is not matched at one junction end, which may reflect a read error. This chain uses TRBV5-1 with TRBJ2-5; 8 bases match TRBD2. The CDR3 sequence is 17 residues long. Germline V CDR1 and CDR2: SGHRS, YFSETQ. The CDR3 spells CASSLVGSGTYQEIQYF. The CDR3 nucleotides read TGCGCCAGCAGCTTGGTGGGTAGCGGGACGTACCAAGAGATCCAGTACTTC.

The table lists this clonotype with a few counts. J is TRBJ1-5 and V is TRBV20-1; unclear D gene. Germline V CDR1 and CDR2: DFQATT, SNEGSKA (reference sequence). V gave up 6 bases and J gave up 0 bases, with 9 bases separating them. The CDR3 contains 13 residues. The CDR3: CSAAPFSNQPQHF. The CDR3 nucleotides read TGCAGTGCAGCACCATTTAGCAATCAGCCCCAGCATTTT.

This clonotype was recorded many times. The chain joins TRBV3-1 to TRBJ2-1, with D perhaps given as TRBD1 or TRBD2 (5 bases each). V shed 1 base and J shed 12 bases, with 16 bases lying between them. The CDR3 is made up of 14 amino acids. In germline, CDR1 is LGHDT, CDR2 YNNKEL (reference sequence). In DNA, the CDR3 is TGTGCCAGCAGCCAAGGGGAGTACCAGAGGGGGCAGTTCTTC. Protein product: CASSQGEYQRGQFF.

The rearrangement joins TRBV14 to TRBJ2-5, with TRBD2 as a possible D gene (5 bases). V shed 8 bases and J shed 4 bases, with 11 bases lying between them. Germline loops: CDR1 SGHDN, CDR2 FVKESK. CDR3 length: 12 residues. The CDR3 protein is CASSPGSETQYF. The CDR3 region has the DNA TGTGCCAGCTCCCCGGGATCAGAGACCCAGTACTTC.

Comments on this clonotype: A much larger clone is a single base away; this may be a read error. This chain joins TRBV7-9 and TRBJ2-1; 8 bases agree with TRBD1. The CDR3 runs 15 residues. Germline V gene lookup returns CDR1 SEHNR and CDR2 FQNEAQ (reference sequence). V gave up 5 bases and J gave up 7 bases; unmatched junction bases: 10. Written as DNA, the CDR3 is TGTGCCAGCAGCCGCCGGCAGGGGGCTTCGAATGAGCAGTTCTTC. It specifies CASSRRQGASNEQFF.

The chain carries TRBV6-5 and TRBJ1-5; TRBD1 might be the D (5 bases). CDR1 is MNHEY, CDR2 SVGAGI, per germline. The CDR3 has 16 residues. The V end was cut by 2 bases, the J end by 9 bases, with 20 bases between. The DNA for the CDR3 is TGTGCCAGCAGTTACGGAGCGGGGGGGGTAGATACGCCCCAGCATTTT. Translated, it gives CASSYGAGGVDTPQHF.

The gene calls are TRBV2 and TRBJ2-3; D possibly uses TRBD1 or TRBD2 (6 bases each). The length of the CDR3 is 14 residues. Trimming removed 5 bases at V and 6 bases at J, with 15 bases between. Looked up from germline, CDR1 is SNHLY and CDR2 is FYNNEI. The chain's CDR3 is CASSWAPGADTQYF. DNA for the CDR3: TGTGCCAGCAGTTGGGCCCCGGGGGCCGATACGCAGTATTTT. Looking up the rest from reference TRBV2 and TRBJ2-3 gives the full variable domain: EPEVTQTPSHQVTQMGQEVILRCVPISNHLYFYWYRQILGQKVEFLVSFYNNEISEKSEIFDDQFSVERPDGSNFTLKIRSTKLEDSAMYFCASSWAPGADTQYFGPGTRLTVL.

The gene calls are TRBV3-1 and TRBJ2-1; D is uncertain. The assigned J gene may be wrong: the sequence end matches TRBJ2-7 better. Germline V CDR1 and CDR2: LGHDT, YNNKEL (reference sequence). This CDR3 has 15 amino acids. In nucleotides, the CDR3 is TGTGCCAGCAGCCGGAAGGAGAGCTCCTACAATGAGCAGTACTTC. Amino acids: CASSRKESSYNEQYF.

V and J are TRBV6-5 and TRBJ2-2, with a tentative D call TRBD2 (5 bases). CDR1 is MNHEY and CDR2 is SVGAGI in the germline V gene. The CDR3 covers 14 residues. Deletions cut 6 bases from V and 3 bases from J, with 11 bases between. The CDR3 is CASRGEGDTGELFF. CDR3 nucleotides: TGTGCCAGCAGAGGAGAGGGTGACACCGGGGAGCTGTTTTTT.

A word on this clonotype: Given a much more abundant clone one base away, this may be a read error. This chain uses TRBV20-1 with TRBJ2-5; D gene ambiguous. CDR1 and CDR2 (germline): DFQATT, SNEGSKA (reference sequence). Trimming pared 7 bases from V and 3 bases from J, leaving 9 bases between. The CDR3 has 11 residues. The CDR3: CSDSSEETQYF. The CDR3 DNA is TGCAGTGATAGTTCCGAAGAGACCCAGTACTTC.

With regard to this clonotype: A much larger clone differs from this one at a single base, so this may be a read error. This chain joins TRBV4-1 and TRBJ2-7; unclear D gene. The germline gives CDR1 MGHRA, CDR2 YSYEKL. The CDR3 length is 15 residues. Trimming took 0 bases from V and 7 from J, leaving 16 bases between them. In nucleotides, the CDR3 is TGCGCCAGCAGCCAAGAATACCCAACGACGCGGGAGCAGTACTTC. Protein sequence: CASSQEYPTTREQYF.

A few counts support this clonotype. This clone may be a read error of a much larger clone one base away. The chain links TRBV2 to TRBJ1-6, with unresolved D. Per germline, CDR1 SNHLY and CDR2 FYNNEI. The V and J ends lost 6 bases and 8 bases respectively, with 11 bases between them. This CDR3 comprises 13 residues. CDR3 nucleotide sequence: TGTGCCAGCAGGGTGCTCTCTGATTCACCCCTCCACTTT. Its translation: CASRVLSDSPLHF.

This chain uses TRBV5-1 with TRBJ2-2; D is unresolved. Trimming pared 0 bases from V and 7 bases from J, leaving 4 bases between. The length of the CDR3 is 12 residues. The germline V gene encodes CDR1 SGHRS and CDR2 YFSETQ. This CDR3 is CASSLAGGELFF. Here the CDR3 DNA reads TGCGCCAGCAGCTTGGCGGGCGGGGAGCTGTTTTTT. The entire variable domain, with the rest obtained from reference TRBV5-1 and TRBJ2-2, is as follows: KAGVTQTPRYLIKTRGQQVTLSCSPISGHRSVSWYQQTPGQGLQFLFEYFSETQRNKGNFPGRFSGRQFSNSRSEMNVSTLELGDSALYLCASSLAGGELFFGEGSRLTVL.

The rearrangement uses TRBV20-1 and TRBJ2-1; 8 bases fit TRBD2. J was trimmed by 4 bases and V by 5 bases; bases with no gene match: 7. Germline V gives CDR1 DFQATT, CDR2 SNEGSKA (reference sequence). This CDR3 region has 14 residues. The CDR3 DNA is TGCAGTGCTGTACGGGGGGGCCTGTACAATGAGCAGTTCTTC. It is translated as CSAVRGGLYNEQFF.

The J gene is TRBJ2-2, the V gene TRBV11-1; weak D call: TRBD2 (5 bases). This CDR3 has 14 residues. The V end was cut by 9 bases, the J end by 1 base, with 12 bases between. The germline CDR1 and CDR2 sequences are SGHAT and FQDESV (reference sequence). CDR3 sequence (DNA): TGTGCCAGTAACGGACTGATGAACACCGGGGAGCTGTTTTTT. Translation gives CASNGLMNTGELFF.

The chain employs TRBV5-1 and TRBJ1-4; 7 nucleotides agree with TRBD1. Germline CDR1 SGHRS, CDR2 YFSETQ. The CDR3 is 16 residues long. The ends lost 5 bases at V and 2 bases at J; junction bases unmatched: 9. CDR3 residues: CASRIGGGTTNEKLFF. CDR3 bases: TGCGCCAGCAGAATTGGAGGGGGCACTACTAATGAAAAACTGTTTTTT.

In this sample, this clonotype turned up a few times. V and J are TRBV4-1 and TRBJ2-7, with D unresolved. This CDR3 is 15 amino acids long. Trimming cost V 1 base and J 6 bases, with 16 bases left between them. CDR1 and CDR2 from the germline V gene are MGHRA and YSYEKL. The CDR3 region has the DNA TGCGCCAGCAGCCAAGTTGTTTTGAAGGATTTCGAGCAGTACTTC. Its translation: CASSQVVLKDFEQYF.